The present T cell receptor beta chain was sequenced within a study of control samples from healthy donors and cancer patients. Here immunoSEQ multiplex PCR was the method, and the copy in TCRdb shows in-frame clones only, minus some. Of roughly 170,000 clones in the sample, 80% to 95% were seen once. V was cut by 0 bases and J by 1 base, with 19 bases left in between. The germline V gene encodes CDR1 GTSNPN and CDR2 SVGIG (reference sequence). The CDR3 sequence is 19 residues long. Sequenced material: blood. The clonotype was recovered from a man aged 18 to 35 in good health. This sequence joins TRBV30 and TRBJ2-6; D might be TRBD2 (5 bases). CDR3 coding DNA: TGTGCCTGGAGTGTGTTCTCTTACCGGACTGCGTCTGGGGCCAACGTCCTGACTTTC. Translation: CAWSVFSYRTASGANVLTF.